This T cell receptor (beta chain) was profiled in a study of blood T cell repertoires in COVID-19. Across the study: Spain, Italy and the United States supplied samples that represented acute and convalescent COVID-19. Nucleic acid was either cDNA or gDNA, and it came from T cells, B-cell-depleted T cells, or PBMCs.

In the original processing: For nucleated cells, counts were estimated from reference gene primer amplification. Here immunoSEQ multiplex PCR was the method, and the copy in TCRdb shows in-frame clones only, minus some. V and J calls and clone size follow that table, whereas D and trimming were derived from the DNA. The profile shows 87,000 or so clones, about 87% of them singletons. Germline CDR1 is KGHSH and CDR2 is LQKENI. V was clipped by 3 bases and J by 2 bases, with 8 bases between them. This CDR3 contains 14 residues. Sequencing was carried out using peripheral blood. The receptor comes from a man aged 35 to 55 with acute or convalescent COVID-19. The rearrangement links TRBV18 to TRBJ1-3, with D maybe TRBD1 (5 bases). In DNA form, the CDR3 reads TGTGCCAGCTCACCCCCCAGGGCTGGAAACACCATATATTTT. This sequence encodes CASSPPRAGNTIYF.